These 8 T cell receptor beta chains originate from one sample sequenced in a study of CD8+ T cells in alopecia areata. It was cDNA, reverse transcribed from extracted RNA, that served as the sequencing template. TCRdb's table, derived via immunoSEQ multiplex PCR, lists solely in-frame clones and lacks some. The sample lists over 150,000 clones; around half were seen once. Treatment meaning: oral pan-JAK inhibitor, 5-10 mg twice daily. Sequenced here: CD8+ T cells sorted from blood, sampled at week 24, from a patient treated with tofacitinib. These receptors all stem from a human donor with alopecia areata.

This clone was seen once. V is TRBV2 and J is TRBJ2-3; 12 nucleotides align to TRBD2. The V gene's germline CDR1 is SNHLY and CDR2 FYNNEI. The CDR3 covers 15 residues. With 3 bases clipped from V and 10 bases from J, the junction kept 8 bases outside the gene matches. CDR3 region: CASSDAASGGAAQYF. The CDR3 bases are TGTGCCAGCAGTGACGCGGCTAGCGGGGGGGCCGCGCAGTATTTT.

The chain links TRBV9 to TRBJ2-3, with 9 bases identical to TRBD2. Looked up from germline, CDR1 is SGDLS and CDR2 is YYNGEE. V shed 5 bases, J shed 4 bases, and the junction held 2 bases outside the gene matches. This CDR3 is 13 amino acids long. Here the CDR3 DNA reads TGTGCCAGCAGAAGCGGGGGGTCAGATACGCAGTATTTT. Translation: CASRSGGSDTQYF.

A few counts support this clone. The chain is built from TRBV29-1 and TRBJ2-1; no clear D gene. Germline lookup yields CDR1 SQVTM and CDR2 ANQGSEA. The CDR3 consists of 15 residues. Trimming removed 2 bases at V and 2 bases at J, with 13 bases between. The CDR3 DNA sequence: TGCAGCGTTGAATTGAATGAAGAACCCTACAATGAGCAGTTCTTC. Amino acids: CSVELNEEPYNEQFF.

This chain joins TRBV29-1 and TRBJ1-1, with unresolved D. Germline CDR1 SQVTM, CDR2 ANQGSEA. V was trimmed by 6 bases and J by 2 bases, leaving 10 bases between them. This CDR3 has 12 residues. The CDR3 loop is CSVYSSNTEAFF. CDR3 sequence (DNA): TGCAGCGTATATTCATCAAACACTGAAGCTTTCTTT.

The chain joins TRBV30 to TRBJ2-1; 11 bases match TRBD1. CDR3 length: 13 residues. Losses at the gene ends were 5 bases for V and 7 bases for J; bases not matched to a gene: 4. The germline gives CDR1 GTSNPN, CDR2 SVGIG (reference sequence). The CDR3 region is CAWGQGAPNEQFF. DNA of the CDR3: TGTGCCTGGGGACAGGGGGCGCCGAATGAGCAGTTCTTC.

This sequence joins TRBV11-2 and TRBJ2-5; no clear D gene. The CDR3 is 17 residues long. The V and J ends lost 3 bases and 5 bases respectively, with 22 bases between them. Germline lookup yields CDR1 SGHAT and CDR2 FQNNGV. The CDR3 DNA is TGTGCCAGCAGCTTCCTTGTATCGGGTATGGTCGCGGAGACCCAGTACTTC. It translates to CASSFLVSGMVAETQYF.

V is TRBV4-3 and J is TRBJ2-7; no definite D call. CDR1 LGHNA and CDR2 YSLEER come from the germline V gene. Trimming left V 0 bases short and J 0 bases short, with 9 bases between. CDR3 length: 15 amino acids. The CDR3 region has the DNA TGCGCCAGCAGCCAAGAAATCGGTAGCTCCTACGAGCAGTACTTC. This translates into CASSQEIGSSYEQYF.

This clone was seen a few times. The chain combines TRBV9 with TRBJ1-1; a weak D match, TRBD1 (5 bases). From germline, CDR1 is SGDLS and CDR2 YYNGEE. Trimming left V 6 bases short and J 0 bases short, with 15 bases between. This CDR3 region has 15 residues. The CDR3 loop reads CASKGKEGMNTEAFF. The DNA for the CDR3 is TGTGCCAGCAAGGGGAAGGAGGGGATGAACACTGAAGCTTTCTTT. The complete variable domain, with remaining parts taken from reference TRBV9 and TRBJ1-1, reads DSGVTQTPKHLITATGQRVTLRCSPRSGDLSVYWYQQSLDQGLQFLIQYYNGEERAKGNILERFSAQQFPDLHSELNLSSLELGDSALYFCASKGKEGMNTEAFFGQGTRLTVV.